The entry that follows covers one TCR beta chain sequence. Its antigen is not yet known. One base away there is no much larger clone; base qualities are not given. The CDR3 regions of human TCRbeta chains were subjected to immunosequencing. The study's processing was this. Repertoire TCRs were checked for matches against a reference library of SARS-CoV-2-specific TCRs that had been generated using the MIRA antigen-specificity platform. Breadth meant the fraction of unique TCRs that were SARS-CoV-2-associated, whereas depth meant the fraction of total T cells that were SARS-CoV-2-associated. Each spike-specific TCR was assigned to its reactive spike region and to a CD4 or CD8 class using the MIRA data. Log10-transformed breadth and depth values were compared by one-way ANOVA with Sidak's multiple comparisons tests. The table comes from immuneACCESS by way of TCRdb, which keeps in-frame sequences with V and J called. Part of the clones is missing from these tables; in studies checked, under half for an unresolved V gene and the rest for unknown reasons. That table is the source of V, J and clone size, and D and trimming were worked out from the DNA. The table for this sample lists 150,000 or so clones; approximately 91% of them were counted only once. The ten largest account for 5% to 7.5% of the sample.

The junction shows trimming of 1 base on V and 3 bases on J, plus 10 bases between the germline ends. There are 15 amino acids in the CDR3, from cysteine to phenylalanine inclusive. The entry retains the CDR3 DNA only, 45 bases that are in frame from base 1. For CDR1 and CDR2, the germline V gene lists SGHVS and FQNEAQ. In the paper's terms, the time point label means: baseline before first vaccination. Vaccinee samples were obtained from the UK trials COV001 and COV002, which included a single-blind randomized controlled phase 2/3 trial of AZD1222 (ChAdOx1 nCoV-19) in healthy adults. For TCRbeta chain sequencing, PBMC samples from trial participants were taken at day 0 and at day 28 after the second dose. The data derive from a study of T cell responses to AZD1222 COVID-19 vaccine (dated by TCRdb to the early 2020s). Turning to the overall study: AZD1222 recipients given second doses at about 4 weeks or at about 12 weeks were pooled, since spike-specific TCR depth and breadth were not found to differ between the two schedules. Enrollment into the trials was organized by age into subgroups of 18-55, 56-69 and 70-plus years, and those subgroups contained roughly 150, 30 and 60 TCR-sequenced participants, respectively. A total of 230 to 250 trial participants underwent TCR sequencing, of whom roughly 210 received two doses of AZD1222 and around 26 received two doses of the MenACWY control vaccine.

What the study reported, not specific to this receptor: Participants were mostly white British and included more females than males, and it was suggested by the authors that clonal diversity may have been underestimated. Because no day 14 peak-response samples were available, repertoires were characterized only after the peak T cell response. A significant rise in spike-specific TCR breadth and depth was observed after two AZD1222 doses relative to day 0 and relative to MenACWY recipients. Conclusions about previously exposed vaccinees were limited because only six or seven AZD1222 recipients were SARS-CoV-2 seropositive at baseline. Nearly half of unique spike-specific TCRs reportedly recognized epitopes outside regions mutated in the B.1.351 and B.1.1.7 variants. The vaccine-associated CD4 TCRs covered the entire spike protein, and the dominant responses fell in regions 160-218 and 743-854. In the small 56-69-year group, the increase in depth fell short of significance, most likely because of low power.

The receptor was isolated from an adult in good health. Here the sequenced sample was peripheral blood, taken on day 0 of AZD1222 vaccination. Here the chain combines TRBV7-8 and TRBJ1-5; TRBD1 is possibly the D segment (6 matching bases). The DNA sequence is TGTGCCAGCAGCTTAGAACAGGGTGTCAATCAGCCCCAGCATTTT. Its coded protein is CASSLEQGVNQPQHF.